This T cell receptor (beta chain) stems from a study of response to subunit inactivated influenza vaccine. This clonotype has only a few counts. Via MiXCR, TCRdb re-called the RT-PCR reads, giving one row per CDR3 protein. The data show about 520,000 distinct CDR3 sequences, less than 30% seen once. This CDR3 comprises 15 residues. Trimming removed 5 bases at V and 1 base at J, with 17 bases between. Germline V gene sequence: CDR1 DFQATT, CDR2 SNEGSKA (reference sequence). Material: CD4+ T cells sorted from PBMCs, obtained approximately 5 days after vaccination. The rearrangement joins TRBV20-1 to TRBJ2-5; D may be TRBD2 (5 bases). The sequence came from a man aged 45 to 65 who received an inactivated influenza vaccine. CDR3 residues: CSARAARVSQETQYF. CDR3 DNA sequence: TGCAGTGCTCGTGCGGCGAGGGTTTCCCAAGAGACCCAGTACTTC.